Below are 7 T cell receptor beta chains sequenced from a single sample in a study of T-cell memory formation after mild COVID-19 (TCRdb year 2021). The library was produced with 5' RACE. Sequencer: Illumina NovaSeq 6000. TCRdb applied fastp at Q25 and MiXCR to the public reads, then kept only in-frame beta chains. Identical CDR3 proteins give one entry, which carries the most common genes and DNA. For this sample there are 200,000 or so distinct CDR3 sequences; around 9.5% appear just once. Around 3.3% of the sample comes from the top ten. The material sequenced was PBMCs or a T cell subset sorted from them (not recorded which). These receptors originate from a man aged 18 to 30 who had mild COVID-19 (a few samples of this study predate the infection). The sample titles of this study are shuffled in the database, so cell type and time point are left out; the donor was told from shared clones.

This clonotype has a count of ten or more. V and J are TRBV6-5 and TRBJ2-3; TRBD1 matches 11 bases. V lost 5 bases and J lost 1; bases outside the gene matches: 5. The CDR3 has 16 amino acids. In germline, CDR1 is MNHEY, CDR2 SVGAGI. CDR3 in DNA: TGTGCCAGCAGTCCCGGACAGGGGGCGGGCACAGATACGCAGTATTTT. Translated: CASSPGQGAGTDTQYF.

This clonotype was observed a few times. This chain connects TRBV2 to TRBJ1-2; possibly TRBD1 for D (5 bases). This CDR3 comprises 14 residues. Trimming took off 7 bases at V and 6 bases at J, with 18 bases between the two ends. Germline CDR1 SNHLY, CDR2 FYNNEI. The CDR3 sequence: CASTKGREENGYTF. CDR3 nucleotide sequence: TGTGCCAGCACAAAGGGCAGGGAGGAGAATGGCTACACCTTC.

The chain is built from TRBV6-6 and TRBJ1-2; TRBD1 is a possible D gene (5 bases). The CDR3 spans 12 residues. V lost 8 bases and J 7 bases, leaving 14 bases between the germline ends. The germline V gene encodes CDR1 MNHNY and CDR2 SVGAGI (reference sequence). The CDR3 region is CASVAGPVGYTF. CDR3 coding DNA: TGTGCCAGCGTTGCAGGGCCGGTTGGCTACACCTTC.

The sample holds many counts of this clonotype. The gene calls are TRBV2 and TRBJ1-2; D call uncertain. The CDR3 runs to 12 residues. CDR1 and CDR2 from the germline V gene are SNHLY and FYNNEI. V was cut by 3 bases and J by 5 bases, with 7 bases left in between. CDR3 bases: TGTGCCAGCAGTGACAGGTTATATGGCTACACCTTC. This translates into CASSDRLYGYTF.

Regarding this clonotype: This sequence may be a read error, since a much larger clone differs from it by one base. V and J are TRBV7-2 and TRBJ2-4; weak D call: TRBD1 (6 bases). V gave up 5 bases and J gave up 6 bases, with 11 bases separating them. Germline CDR1 SGHTA, CDR2 FQGNSA. The CDR3 is 13 amino acids. CDR3 in amino acids: CASSRQVGNIQYF. CDR3 in DNA: TGTGCCAGCAGCCGACAGGTGGGAAACATTCAGTACTTC.

This chain links TRBV12-3 or TRBV12-4 with TRBJ2-3, with 9 bases lining up with TRBD2. V was clipped by 5 bases and J by 0 bases; unmatched bases: 6. There are 16 residues in the CDR3. The CDR3 region has the DNA TGTGCCAGCAGTCCCCTAGCGGGGCCTAGCACAGATACGCAGTATTTT. It translates to CASSPLAGPSTDTQYF.

This clonotype was observed a few times. The V and J genes are TRBV7-2 and TRBJ1-3, with D tentatively TRBD1 (5 bases). The V and J ends lost 5 bases and 0 bases respectively, with 14 bases between them. Germline V gene sequence: CDR1 SGHTA, CDR2 FQGNSA. The CDR3 extends over 16 amino acids. The CDR3 nucleotides read TGTGCCAGCAGCCGGCCCTTAGGGGACTCTGGAAACACCATATATTTT. Its protein is CASSRPLGDSGNTIYF. Supplemented by reference TRBV7-2 and TRBJ1-3, the full variable domain reads GAGVSQSPSNKVTEKGKDVELRCDPISGHTALYWYRQSLGQGLEFLIYFQGNSAPDKSGLPSDRFSAERTGGSVSTLTIQRTQQEDSAVYLCASSRPLGDSGNTIYFGEGSWLTVV.